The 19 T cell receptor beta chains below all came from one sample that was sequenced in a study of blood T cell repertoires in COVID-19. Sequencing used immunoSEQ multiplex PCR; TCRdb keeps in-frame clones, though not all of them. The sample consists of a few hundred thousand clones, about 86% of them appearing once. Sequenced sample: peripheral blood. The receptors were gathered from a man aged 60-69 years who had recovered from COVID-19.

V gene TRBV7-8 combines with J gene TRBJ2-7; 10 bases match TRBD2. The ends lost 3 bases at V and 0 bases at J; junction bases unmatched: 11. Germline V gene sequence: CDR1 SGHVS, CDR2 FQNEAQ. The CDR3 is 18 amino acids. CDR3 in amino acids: CASSLPNRLAGISYEQYF. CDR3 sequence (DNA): TGTGCCAGCAGCTTGCCCAATCGACTAGCGGGTATCTCCTACGAGCAGTACTTC.

This chain's CDR3 is CASRPQTVGTEAFF. The DNA of the CDR3 is TGCGCCAGCAGACCTCAGACAGTAGGCACTGAAGCTTTCTTT. V usage is TRBV4-1 and J usage is TRBJ1-1; possible D gene TRBD1, 5 bases. CDR1 is MGHRA and CDR2 is YSYEKL in the germline V gene. The germline V and J ends were trimmed by 6 bases and 4 bases, with 15 bases remaining between them. This CDR3 has 14 residues.

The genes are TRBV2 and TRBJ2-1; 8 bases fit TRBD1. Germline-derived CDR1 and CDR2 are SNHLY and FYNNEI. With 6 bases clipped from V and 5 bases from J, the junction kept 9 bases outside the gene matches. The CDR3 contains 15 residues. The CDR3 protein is CASSVGQGIHNEQFF. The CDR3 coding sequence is TGTGCCAGCAGCGTCGGACAGGGAATCCACAATGAGCAGTTCTTC. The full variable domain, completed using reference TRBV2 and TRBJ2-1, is EPEVTQTPSHQVTQMGQEVILRCVPISNHLYFYWYRQILGQKVEFLVSFYNNEISEKSEIFDDQFSVERPDGSNFTLKIRSTKLEDSAMYFCASSVGQGIHNEQFFGPGTRLTVL.

In nucleotides, the CDR3 is TGTGCCAGCAATGGGGCAGGCGGCCCTACTGGCTACACCTTC. Its translation: CASNGAGGPTGYTF. The J gene is TRBJ1-2, the V gene TRBV2; a possible D gene is TRBD1 (5 bases). Germline CDR1 SNHLY, CDR2 FYNNEI. Trimming stripped 7 bases from V and 7 bases from J, with 19 bases between. CDR3 length: 14 residues.

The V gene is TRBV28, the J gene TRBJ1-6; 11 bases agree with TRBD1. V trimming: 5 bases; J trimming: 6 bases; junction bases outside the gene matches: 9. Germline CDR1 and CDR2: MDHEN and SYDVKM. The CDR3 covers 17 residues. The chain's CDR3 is CASSAGTGGYLNSPLHF. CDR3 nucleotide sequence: TGTGCCAGCAGTGCCGGGACAGGGGGTTACCTTAATTCACCCCTCCACTTT.

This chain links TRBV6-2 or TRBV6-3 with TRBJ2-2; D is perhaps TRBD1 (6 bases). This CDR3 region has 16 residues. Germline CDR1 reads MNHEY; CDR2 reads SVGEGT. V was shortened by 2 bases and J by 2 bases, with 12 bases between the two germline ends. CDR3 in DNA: TGTGCCAGCAGTTACCCACAGGGTCTTAACACCGGGGAGCTGTTTTTT. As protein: CASSYPQGLNTGELFF.

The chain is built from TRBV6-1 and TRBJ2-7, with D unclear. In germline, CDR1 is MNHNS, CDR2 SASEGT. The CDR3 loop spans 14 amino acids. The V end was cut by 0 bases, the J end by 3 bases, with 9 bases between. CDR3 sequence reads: CASSEAWRIYEQYF. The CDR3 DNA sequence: TGTGCCAGCAGTGAAGCTTGGCGGATCTACGAGCAGTACTTC.

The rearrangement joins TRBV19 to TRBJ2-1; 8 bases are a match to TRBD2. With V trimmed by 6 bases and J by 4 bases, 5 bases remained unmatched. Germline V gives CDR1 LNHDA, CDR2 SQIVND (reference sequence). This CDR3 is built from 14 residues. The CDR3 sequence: CASRNSGAYNEQFF. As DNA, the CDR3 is TGTGCCAGTAGAAATAGCGGGGCTTACAATGAGCAGTTCTTC.

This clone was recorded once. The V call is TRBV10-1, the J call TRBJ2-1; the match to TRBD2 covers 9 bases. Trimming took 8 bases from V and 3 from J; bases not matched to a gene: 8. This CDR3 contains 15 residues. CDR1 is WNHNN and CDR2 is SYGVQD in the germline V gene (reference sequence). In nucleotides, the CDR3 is TGCGCCAGCGCCGGCGGGACTAGCAGCTACAATGAGCAGTTCTTC. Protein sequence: CASAGGTSSYNEQFF.

CDR3 region: CASTTRTGTYGYTF. CDR3 nucleotide sequence: TGTGCCAGTACCACCCGGACAGGGACGTATGGCTACACCTTC. V usage is TRBV19 and J usage is TRBJ1-2; 8 nucleotides line up with TRBD1. The CDR3 has 14 residues. The junction had 9 bases not matched to a gene; V was cut back by 7 bases and J by 5 bases. Germline loops: CDR1 LNHDA, CDR2 SQIVND (reference sequence).

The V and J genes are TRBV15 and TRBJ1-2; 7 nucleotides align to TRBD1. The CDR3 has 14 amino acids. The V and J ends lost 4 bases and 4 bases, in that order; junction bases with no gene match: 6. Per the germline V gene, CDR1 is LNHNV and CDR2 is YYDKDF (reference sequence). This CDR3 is CATSTNQGGYGYTF. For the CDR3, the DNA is TGTGCCACCAGCACAAACCAGGGGGGCTATGGCTACACCTTC.

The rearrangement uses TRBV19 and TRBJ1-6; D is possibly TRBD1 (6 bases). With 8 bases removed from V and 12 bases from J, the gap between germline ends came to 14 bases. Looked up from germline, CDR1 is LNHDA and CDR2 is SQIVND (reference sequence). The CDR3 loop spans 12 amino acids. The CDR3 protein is CASGRGEEPLHF. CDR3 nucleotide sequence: TGTGCCAGTGGCAGGGGAGAGGAACCCCTCCACTTT. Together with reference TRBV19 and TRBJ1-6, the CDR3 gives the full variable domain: DGGITQSPKYLFRKEGQNVTLSCEQNLNHDAMYWYRQDPGQGLRLIYYSQIVNDFQKGDIAEGYSVSREKKESFPLTVTSAQKNPTAFYLCASGRGEEPLHFGNGTRLTVT.

CDR3 protein: CAWNFRGNTEAFF. CDR3 nucleotides: TGTGCCTGGAATTTCAGGGGGAACACTGAAGCTTTCTTT. The V call is TRBV30, the J call TRBJ1-1; D possibly corresponds to TRBD1 (6 bases). V was shortened by 4 bases and J by 1 base, with 10 bases between the two germline ends. Germline values: CDR1 GTSNPN, CDR2 SVGIG (reference sequence). The CDR3 has 13 residues. The full variable domain, in which reference TRBV30 and TRBJ1-1 provide the parts outside the CDR3, is SQTIHQWPATLVQPVGSPLSLECTVEGTSNPNLYWYRQAAGRGLQLLFYSVGIGQISSEVPQNLSASRPQDRQFILSSKKLLLSDSGFYLCAWNFRGNTEAFFGQGTRLTVV.

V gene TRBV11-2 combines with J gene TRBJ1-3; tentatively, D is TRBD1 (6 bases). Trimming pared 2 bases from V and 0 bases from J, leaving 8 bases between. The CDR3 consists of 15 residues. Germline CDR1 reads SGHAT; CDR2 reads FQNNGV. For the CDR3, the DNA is TGTGCCAGCAGCTTATTAGGGGGCTCTGGAAACACCATATATTTT. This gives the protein CASSLLGGSGNTIYF. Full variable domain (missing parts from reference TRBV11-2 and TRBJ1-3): EAGVAQSPRYKIIEKRQSVAFWCNPISGHATLYWYQQILGQGPKLLIQFQNNGVVDDSQLPKDRFSAERLKGVDSTLKIQPAKLEDSAVYLCASSLLGGSGNTIYFGEGSWLTVV.

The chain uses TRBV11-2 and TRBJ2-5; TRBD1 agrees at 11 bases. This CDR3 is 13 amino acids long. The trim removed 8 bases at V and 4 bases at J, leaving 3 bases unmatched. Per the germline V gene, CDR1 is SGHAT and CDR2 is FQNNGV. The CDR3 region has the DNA TGTGCCAGCCGCGGGACAGGGGGAGAGACCCAGTACTTC. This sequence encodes CASRGTGGETQYF.

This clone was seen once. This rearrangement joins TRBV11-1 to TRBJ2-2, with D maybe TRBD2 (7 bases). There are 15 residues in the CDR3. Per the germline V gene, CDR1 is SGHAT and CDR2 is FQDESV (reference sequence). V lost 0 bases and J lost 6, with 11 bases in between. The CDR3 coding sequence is TGTGCCAGCAGCTTAGCGGGGGGGCCCCCCGGGGAGCTGTTTTTT. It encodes CASSLAGGPPGELFF.

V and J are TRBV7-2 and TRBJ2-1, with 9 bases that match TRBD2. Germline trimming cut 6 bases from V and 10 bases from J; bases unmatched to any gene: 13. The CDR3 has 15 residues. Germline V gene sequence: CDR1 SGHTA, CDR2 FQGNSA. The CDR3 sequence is CASSAGSGGYGEQFF. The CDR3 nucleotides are TGTGCCAGCAGTGCCGGTAGCGGGGGCTACGGGGAGCAGTTCTTC.

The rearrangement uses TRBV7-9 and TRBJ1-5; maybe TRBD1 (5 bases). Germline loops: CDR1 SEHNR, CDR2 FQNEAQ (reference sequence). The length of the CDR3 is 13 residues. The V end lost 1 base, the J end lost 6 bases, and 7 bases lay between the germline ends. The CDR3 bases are TGTGCCAGCAGCTTAGGCAGGGCTCAGCCCCAGCATTTT. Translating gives CASSLGRAQPQHF.

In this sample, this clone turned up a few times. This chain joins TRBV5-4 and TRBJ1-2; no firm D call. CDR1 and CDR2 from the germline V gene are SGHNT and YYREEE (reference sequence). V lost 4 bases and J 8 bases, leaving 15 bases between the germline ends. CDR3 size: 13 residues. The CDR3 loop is CASSSAPELGYTF. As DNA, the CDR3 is TGTGCCAGCAGCAGTGCACCAGAATTGGGCTACACCTTC. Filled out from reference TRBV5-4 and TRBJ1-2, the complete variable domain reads ETGVTQSPTHLIKTRGQQVTLRCSSQSGHNTVSWYQQALGQGPQFIFQYYREEENGRGNFPPRFSGLQFPNYSSELNVNALELDDSALYLCASSSAPELGYTFGSGTRLTVV.